This T cell receptor (beta chain) was captured by sequencing in a study of blood T cell repertoires in COVID-19. Study in general: There were acute and convalescent COVID-19 samples, and they came from the United States, Italy and Spain. The cDNA or gDNA used as material had been derived from T cells, B-cell-depleted T cells, or PBMCs.

The CDR3 consists of 16 residues. CDR1 and CDR2 from the germline V gene are MDHEN and SYDVKM. Unmatched junction bases numbered 3, after V lost 4 bases and J lost 0 bases. Original analysis: Nucleated cell number was recorded as an estimate derived from reference gene primer amplification. The table came from immunoSEQ multiplex PCR; TCRdb's copy has only in-frame clones and leaves some out. V, J and clone size are those of that table, while D and trimming were read from the DNA. Of about 74,000 clones in the sample, 70% to 90% are singletons; the top ten hold 2.5% to 3.5%. The origin of this receptor is a man aged 65 to 79 with active or convalescent COVID-19. The sequencing sample was made of peripheral blood. V is TRBV28 and J is TRBJ2-1; TRBD2 matches 10 bases. The CDR3 protein is CASSSSGSFSYNEQFF. The CDR3 nucleotides read TGTGCCAGCAGTTCTAGCGGGAGTTTCTCCTACAATGAGCAGTTCTTC.